Sequencing of this T cell receptor beta chain was carried out in a study of tumor-infiltrating lymphocytes in primary liver carcinoma. Concerning this clonotype: Its antigen is undetermined.

Notes on the study in general: A small share of top clones, only about 7-25%, was found in all five tumor regions.

V shed 2 bases and J shed 7 bases, with 15 bases lying between them. Germline-derived CDR1 and CDR2 are SGHNT and YYREEE (reference sequence). The CDR3 totals 14 residues. Unsorted bulk tissue, roughly 19-34 mg of it, served as the source for co-extraction of RNA and DNA. Five discrete regions of every tumor underwent sampling. The authors made TCR beta cDNA from around 500 ng total RNA with a constant-region primer. Sequencing libraries for TCR beta derived from three nested multiplex PCR rounds that used slightly modified ARM-PCR. The first two PCR rounds used TRBV1-TRBV30 primers with a Cbeta primer, nine to ten cycles each. TCRdb re-called the multiplex PCR reads through MiXCR, storing one row per CDR3 protein. The sample holds around 190,000 distinct CDR3 sequences; just under 85% are singletons and the top ten take approximately 18%.

This clonotype was obtained from a man aged 35-49 years with primary liver carcinoma and hepatitis B virus infection. The sequenced sample was tumor tissue from primary liver carcinoma. The V call is TRBV5-4, the J call TRBJ1-1; D call uncertain. The CDR3 coding sequence is TGTGCCAGCAGCTTAGGAGCAGGCTACAATGAAGCTTTCTTT. Translated, it gives CASSLGAGYNEAFF.